The clone carrying this TCR beta chain showed up just a few times. What it binds is unknown. V lost 0 bases, J lost 8 bases, and 13 bases stayed unmatched. The CDR3 covers 17 residues. The V gene's germline CDR1 is SGHRS and CDR2 YFSETQ. TCR alpha and TCR beta cDNA libraries carrying sample barcodes and UMIs were produced by 5'RACE using constant-segment primers. TCRdb re-derived calls from the 5' RACE reads in MiXCR, one entry per CDR3 protein. The sample lists almost 350,000 distinct CDR3 sequences; under 25% were seen once. This sample was included in a study of T-cell memory formation after mild COVID-19. Findings and limits, study-wide: Contracting clones, day 15 to 85, had balanced CD4/CD8, and later expanders favored CD4+. Mainly CM and EM harbored the contracting CD4+ clones; mainly EMRA harbored the CD8+ ones.

The TCR comes from a man between 18 and 35 years old who had mild COVID-19 (a few samples of this study predate the infection). Cell type and time point are not known. The chain couples TRBV5-1 to TRBJ2-3, with TRBD1 identical over 9 bases. The sequenced material came from PBMCs or a T cell subset sorted from them (not recorded which). In nucleotides, the CDR3 is TGCGCCAGCAGCTTGGTGCCCCCGGACAGGGGCCGTTCTACGCAGTATTTT. It yields the protein CASSLVPPDRGRSTQYF.